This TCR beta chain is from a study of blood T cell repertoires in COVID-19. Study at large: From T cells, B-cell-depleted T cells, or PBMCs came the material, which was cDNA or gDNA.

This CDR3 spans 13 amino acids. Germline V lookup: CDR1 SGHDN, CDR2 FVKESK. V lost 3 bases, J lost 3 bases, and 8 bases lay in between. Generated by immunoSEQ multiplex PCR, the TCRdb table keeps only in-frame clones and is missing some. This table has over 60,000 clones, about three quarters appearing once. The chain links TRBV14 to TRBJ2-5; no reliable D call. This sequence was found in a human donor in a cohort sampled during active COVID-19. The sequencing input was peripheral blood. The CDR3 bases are TGTGCCAGCAGCCAGCTAGAGGAAGAGACCCAGTACTTC. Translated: CASSQLEEETQYF.